These 26 T cell receptor beta chains were all obtained from the same sample, sequenced in a study of T-cell memory formation after mild COVID-19. TCRdb analysed the 5' RACE reads with MiXCR anew, one entry per CDR3 protein. The sample has around 260,000 distinct CDR3 sequences, roughly 15% seen once. The sample was PBMCs or a T cell subset sorted from them (not recorded which). These TCRs come from a man aged 18 to 29 who had mild COVID-19 (a few samples of this study predate the infection). Cell type and time point are not known.

The gene calls are TRBV5-1 and TRBJ2-7; TRBD1 matches 10 bases. The V gene's germline CDR1 is SGHRS and CDR2 YFSETQ. The V segment lost 4 bases and the J segment 4 bases; nucleotides outside the gene matches: 8. The CDR3 is 15 amino acids. DNA for the CDR3: TGCGCCAGCAGCCAAGGGACAGGGGCAATGTACGAGCAGTACGTC. This codes for CASSQGTGAMYEQYV.

This clonotype was seen just once. CDR3 sequence reads: CATTAGGRNEQFF. The CDR3, as DNA: TGTGCCACCACAGCGGGGGGCCGTAATGAGCAGTTCTTC. V gene TRBV24-1 combines with J gene TRBJ2-1, with TRBD2 matching 9 bases. The CDR3 sequence is 13 residues long. Trimming took 8 bases from V and 7 from J; bases not matched to a gene: 5. Germline V gene data show CDR1 as KGHDR and CDR2 as SFDVKD.

V and J are TRBV27 and TRBJ2-3; D not certain. The germline V gene has CDR1 MNHEY and CDR2 SMNVEV (reference sequence). The CDR3 is 13 amino acids. V dropped 8 bases and J dropped 2 bases, with 11 bases sitting between them. CDR3 sequence: CASRSLSTDTQYF. For the CDR3, the DNA is TGTGCCAGCCGCTCCCTGTCCACAGATACGCAGTATTTT.

CDR3 nucleotide sequence: TGTGCCTCTAACAGGGGACAGGGGAACGAGCAGTACTTC. Residues: CASNRGQGNEQYF. J is TRBJ2-7 and V is TRBV30; 10 bases are shared with TRBD1. The V segment lost 7 bases and the J segment 5 bases; nucleotides outside the gene matches: 8. This CDR3 has 13 residues. CDR1 is GTSNPN, CDR2 SVGIG, per germline (reference sequence).

The chain couples TRBV4-1 to TRBJ2-2; D may be TRBD1 (6 bases). Germline lookup yields CDR1 MGHRA and CDR2 YSYEKL. Deletions cut 1 base from V and 4 bases from J, with 13 bases between. The CDR3 consists of 16 residues. The CDR3 loop is CASSQVGRGATGELFF. Written as DNA, the CDR3 is TGCGCCAGCAGCCAAGTCGGCAGGGGAGCCACCGGGGAGCTGTTTTTT.

The CDR3 reads CASSPTAGLYEQYF. In DNA, the CDR3 is TGTGCCAGCAGCCCAACGGCAGGGCTCTACGAGCAGTACTTC. The chain joins TRBV7-2 to TRBJ2-7; a possible D gene is TRBD1 (5 bases). The V gene's germline CDR1 is SGHTA and CDR2 FQGNSA. V shed 5 bases and J shed 3 bases, with 14 bases lying between them. The CDR3 length is 14 residues.

This clonotype was seen more than once but under ten times. The chain uses TRBV12-3 or TRBV12-4 and TRBJ1-1, with a possible D match to TRBD1 (5 bases). V lost 8 bases and J 4 bases, leaving 17 bases between the germline ends. The CDR3 is 14 residues long. In nucleotides, the CDR3 is TGTGCCAGCCGTGTGGGGGGGATGAGCACTGAAGCTTTCTTT. This translates into CASRVGGMSTEAFF.

The table lists this clonotype with a few counts. The chain combines TRBV5-1 with TRBJ2-3; 15 nucleotides agree with TRBD2. V shed 0 bases, J shed 8 bases, and the junction held 16 bases outside the gene matches. The CDR3 sequence is 20 residues long. Germline V lookup: CDR1 SGHRS, CDR2 YFSETQ. For the CDR3, the DNA is TGCGCCAGCAGCTTGGATCCGGCATCAGGGACTAGCGGGGGGAGCGGTACGCAGTATTTT. Translation: CASSLDPASGTSGGSGTQYF.

The V call is TRBV24-1, the J call TRBJ2-2, with no clear D. The CDR3 has 15 amino acids. V shed 2 bases and J shed 2 bases, with 8 bases lying between them. CDR1 is KGHDR and CDR2 is SFDVKD in the germline V gene. CDR3 sequence reads: CATSDSRSNTGELFF. DNA of the CDR3: TGTGCCACCAGTGATTCCCGGAGTAACACCGGGGAGCTGTTTTTT.

The chain combines TRBV5-6 with TRBJ2-2; D uncertain. The germline CDR1 and CDR2 sequences are SGHDT and YYEEEE. The V end lost 2 bases, the J end lost 6 bases, and 8 bases lay between the germline ends. The CDR3 runs to 13 residues. CDR3 nucleotide sequence: TGTGCCAGCAGCTTTGTTTCCGCCGGGGAGCTGTTTTTT. It encodes CASSFVSAGELFF. Full variable domain (rest looked up from reference TRBV5-6 and TRBJ2-2): DAGVTQSPTHLIKTRGQQVTLRCSPKSGHDTVSWYQQALGQGPQFIFQYYEEEERQRGNFPDRFSGHQFPNYSSELNVNALLLGDSALYLCASSFVSAGELFFGEGSRLTVL.

J is TRBJ1-4 and V is TRBV6-5; tentative D call: TRBD1 (5 bases). The germline gives CDR1 MNHEY, CDR2 SVGAGI. The CDR3 is made up of 16 amino acids. V was shortened by 5 bases and J by 4 bases, with 17 bases between the two germline ends. In nucleotides, the CDR3 is TGTGCCAGCAGTCGGAAACCGGGACTGCTTAATGAAAAACTGTTTTTT. This encodes CASSRKPGLLNEKLFF.

This clonotype has just a few counts. The V call is TRBV5-1, the J call TRBJ1-2; D is unclear. The CDR3 loop spans 15 amino acids. Germline V CDR1 and CDR2: SGHRS, YFSETQ. The germline V and J ends were trimmed by 3 bases and 3 bases, with 15 bases remaining between them. The CDR3 is CASSSPSDGYYGYTF. CDR3 bases: TGCGCCAGCAGCTCCCCCAGTGACGGATACTATGGCTACACCTTC.

The CDR3, as DNA: TGTGCCAGCAGTCGGACGGGACAGGGTAGCACAGATACGCAGTATTTT. Its protein product is CASSRTGQGSTDTQYF. The chain employs TRBV28 and TRBJ2-3; 9 nucleotides agree with TRBD1. Trimming removed 5 bases from V and 0 bases from J; junction bases left unmatched: 6. CDR3 length: 16 residues. Looked up from germline, CDR1 is MDHEN and CDR2 is SYDVKM.

This clonotype was detected a few times. The genes are TRBV6-1 and TRBJ1-2, with 7 bases lining up with TRBD1. Germline loops: CDR1 MNHNS, CDR2 SASEGT. The CDR3 consists of 14 residues. V was pared by 3 bases and J by 4 bases, with 5 bases of the junction left unmatched. The CDR3 nucleotides are TGTGCCAGCAGTGACCGGGACAGAGCCTATGGCTACACCTTC. Translated, it gives CASSDRDRAYGYTF.

The V and J genes are TRBV2 and TRBJ1-6; D is undetermined. Germline values: CDR1 SNHLY, CDR2 FYNNEI. The length of the CDR3 is 16 residues. V lost 5 bases to trimming and J lost 0 bases, with 11 bases between them. CDR3 bases: TGTGCCAGCAGTCTAACAGAGAGCTCCTATAATTCACCCCTCCACTTT. This codes for CASSLTESSYNSPLHF.

CDR3 in DNA: TGCGCCAGCAGCTTGGCCGGCGGAACAGGGCGGACAGCCTACGAGCAGTACTTC. Translated: CASSLAGGTGRTAYEQYF. The rearrangement links TRBV5-1 to TRBJ2-7; possible D gene TRBD1, 6 bases. The germline V gene encodes CDR1 SGHRS and CDR2 YFSETQ. With 0 bases removed from V and 2 bases from J, the gap between germline ends came to 21 bases. The CDR3 contains 18 residues.

The chain has TRBV7-3 and TRBJ2-3, with a tentative D call TRBD2 (6 bases). Germline V gene lookup returns CDR1 SGHTA and CDR2 FQGTGA. V dropped 2 bases and J dropped 3 bases, with 15 bases sitting between them. The CDR3 length is 16 residues. The CDR3 sequence: CASSLGSGEGTDTQYF. The CDR3 DNA reads TGTGCCAGCAGCTTAGGGTCGGGGGAAGGGACAGATACGCAGTATTTT.

This clonotype was picked up a small number of times. V is TRBV9 and J is TRBJ1-2; D unclear. V lost 3 bases to trimming and J lost 8 bases, with 8 bases between them. Germline values: CDR1 SGDLS, CDR2 YYNGEE. The CDR3 length is 11 residues. The CDR3 DNA follows: TGTGCCAGCAGCGGGCTCCGCGGCTACACCTTC. It is translated as CASSGLRGYTF. Complete variable domain (other parts from reference TRBV9 and TRBJ1-2): DSGVTQTPKHLITATGQRVTLRCSPRSGDLSVYWYQQSLDQGLQFLIQYYNGEERAKGNILERFSAQQFPDLHSELNLSSLELGDSALYFCASSGLRGYTFGSGTRLTVV.

This clonotype occurred a few times. The rearrangement uses TRBV12-3 or TRBV12-4 and TRBJ2-3; TRBD2 matches at 8 bases. The CDR3 sequence is 16 residues long. After removal of 4 bases from V and 3 bases from J, the junction contained 9 bases not matched to a gene. The DNA of the CDR3 is TGTGCCAGCAGTTCACTAGCGGTCCTTGCGACAGATACGCAGTATTTT. Its protein product is CASSSLAVLATDTQYF.

The chain couples TRBV6-1 to TRBJ2-1; 9 bases map to TRBD1. The CDR3 has 14 amino acids. V was pared by 8 bases and J by 5 bases, with 7 bases of the junction left unmatched. Germline CDR1 is MNHNS and CDR2 is SASEGT. CDR3 sequence (DNA): TGTGCCAGCCATTCAAGGACAGGGGACAATGAGCAGTTCTTC. Translating gives CASHSRTGDNEQFF.

The CDR3 DNA is TGTGCCAGCAGTCCAGGGGTTTCGGGGACCCAGTACTTC. Translating gives CASSPGVSGTQYF. The chain is built from TRBV6-5 and TRBJ2-5; tentative D call: TRBD1 (6 bases). The germline CDR1 and CDR2 sequences are MNHEY and SVGAGI. The CDR3 loop spans 13 amino acids. V dropped 5 bases and J dropped 7 bases, with 14 bases sitting between them.

V is TRBV6-1 and J is TRBJ2-3; 7 nucleotides line up with TRBD2. Germline V gene lookup returns CDR1 MNHNS and CDR2 SASEGT. The CDR3 spans 13 residues. Germline trimming cut 8 bases from V and 0 bases from J; bases unmatched to any gene: 2. CDR3 sequence (DNA): TGTGCCAGCGGACTAGTTAGCACAGATACGCAGTATTTT. It codes for CASGLVSTDTQYF.

V usage is TRBV12-3 or TRBV12-4 and J usage is TRBJ2-7; 13 bases are a match to TRBD2. The CDR3 runs to 16 residues. After removal of 1 base from V and 5 bases from J, the junction contained 5 bases not matched to a gene. The CDR3 is CASSLELAGGSHEQYV. Here the CDR3 DNA reads TGTGCCAGCAGTTTAGAACTAGCGGGGGGGAGCCACGAGCAGTACGTC.

The CDR3 DNA is TGTGCCAGCTCACCACCGAGGACAGGTACCGGAGATACGCAGTATTTT. Translation: CASSPPRTGTGDTQYF. The genes are TRBV18 and TRBJ2-3; 7 nucleotides agree with TRBD1. V lost 0 bases and J lost 5; bases outside the gene matches: 8. Germline assignment: CDR1 KGHSH and CDR2 LQKENI. The CDR3 is 16 amino acids.

This clonotype has more than one count but fewer than ten. V gene TRBV4-3 combines with J gene TRBJ2-5; D is perhaps TRBD1 (6 bases). This CDR3 region has 15 residues. Germline V gene lookup returns CDR1 LGHNA and CDR2 YSLEER. The V gene lost 1 base and the J gene lost 5 bases, with 14 bases spanning the gap. This chain's CDR3 is CASSQVGRGRETQYF. The CDR3 DNA reads TGCGCCAGCAGCCAAGTTGGCAGGGGAAGGGAGACCCAGTACTTC.

This clonotype was found many times. The chain has TRBV5-1 and TRBJ2-5; D call uncertain. Germline V CDR1 and CDR2: SGHRS, YFSETQ. CDR3 length: 14 amino acids. The V end lost 4 bases, the J end lost 2 bases, and 12 bases lay between the germline ends. CDR3 DNA sequence: TGCGCCAGCAGCCAACAGAGCCTTCAAGAGACCCAGTACTTC. Its protein is CASSQQSLQETQYF. The entire variable domain, with the rest obtained from reference TRBV5-1 and TRBJ2-5, is as follows: KAGVTQTPRYLIKTRGQQVTLSCSPISGHRSVSWYQQTPGQGLQFLFEYFSETQRNKGNFPGRFSGRQFSNSRSEMNVSTLELGDSALYLCASSQQSLQETQYFGPGTRLLVL.